The 3 T cell receptor beta chains reported below all come from one sample, sequenced in a study of blood T cell repertoires in COVID-19. Data came from immunoSEQ multiplex PCR; TCRdb stores just in-frame clones and leaves some out. The sample includes some 140,000 clones, about four fifths seen only once; the top ten take around 12%. The sample consisted of peripheral blood. All receptors come from a man aged 80 or over with acute or convalescent COVID-19.

J is TRBJ2-3 and V is TRBV9, with TRBD1 matching over 8 bases. CDR1 is SGDLS and CDR2 is YYNGEE in the germline V gene. J lost 4 bases, V lost 3 bases, and 7 bases had no gene match. The CDR3 sequence is 15 residues long. This chain's CDR3 is CASSAKQGGADTQYF. The CDR3 region has the DNA TGTGCCAGCAGCGCAAAACAGGGGGGCGCAGATACGCAGTATTTT.

The chain employs TRBV30 and TRBJ2-2; no reliable D call. V was trimmed by 1 base and J by 7 bases, leaving 7 bases between them. The CDR3 loop spans 12 amino acids. Germline values: CDR1 GTSNPN, CDR2 SVGIG (reference sequence). CDR3 protein: CAWSEHIGELFF. CDR3 coding DNA: TGTGCCTGGAGTGAACATATCGGGGAGCTGTTTTTT.

CDR3 nucleotide sequence: TGTGCCTGGAGTCGGACAGGGTCTGAAAAACTGTTTTTT. Translating gives CAWSRTGSEKLFF. The J gene is TRBJ1-4, the V gene TRBV30; 8 bases agree with TRBD1. The CDR3 length is 13 residues. The V and J ends lost 2 bases and 7 bases, in that order; junction bases with no gene match: 3. CDR1 GTSNPN and CDR2 SVGIG come from the germline V gene (reference sequence).